The TCR beta chain under discussion was sequenced for a study of cytomegalovirus exposure and HLA in healthy donors. The CDR3 is made up of 13 amino acids. J was trimmed by 3 bases and V by 5 bases; bases with no gene match: 4. Germline V gives CDR1 SGHKS, CDR2 YYEKEE (reference sequence). The PCR was carried out with 60 Vbeta primers and 13 Jbeta primers. Profiled with immunoSEQ multiplex PCR; TCRdb holds only in-frame clones, not every one. The sample features around 150,000 clones, with around 1.2% in its top ten. The V gene is TRBV5-5, the J gene TRBJ1-2; 7 bases agree with TRBD1. The sample consisted of PBMCs. The TCR comes from a woman aged 60-75 years in good health and CMV-seronegative. CDR3 loop: CASSPQGDYGYTF. The CDR3 coding sequence is TGTGCCAGCAGTCCTCAGGGGGACTATGGCTACACCTTC. Filled out from reference TRBV5-5 and TRBJ1-2, the complete variable domain reads DAGVTQSPTHLIKTRGQQVTLRCSPISGHKSVSWYQQVLGQGPQFIFQYYEKEERGRGNFPDRFSARQFPNYSSELNVNALLLGDSALYLCASSPQGDYGYTFGSGTRLTVV.